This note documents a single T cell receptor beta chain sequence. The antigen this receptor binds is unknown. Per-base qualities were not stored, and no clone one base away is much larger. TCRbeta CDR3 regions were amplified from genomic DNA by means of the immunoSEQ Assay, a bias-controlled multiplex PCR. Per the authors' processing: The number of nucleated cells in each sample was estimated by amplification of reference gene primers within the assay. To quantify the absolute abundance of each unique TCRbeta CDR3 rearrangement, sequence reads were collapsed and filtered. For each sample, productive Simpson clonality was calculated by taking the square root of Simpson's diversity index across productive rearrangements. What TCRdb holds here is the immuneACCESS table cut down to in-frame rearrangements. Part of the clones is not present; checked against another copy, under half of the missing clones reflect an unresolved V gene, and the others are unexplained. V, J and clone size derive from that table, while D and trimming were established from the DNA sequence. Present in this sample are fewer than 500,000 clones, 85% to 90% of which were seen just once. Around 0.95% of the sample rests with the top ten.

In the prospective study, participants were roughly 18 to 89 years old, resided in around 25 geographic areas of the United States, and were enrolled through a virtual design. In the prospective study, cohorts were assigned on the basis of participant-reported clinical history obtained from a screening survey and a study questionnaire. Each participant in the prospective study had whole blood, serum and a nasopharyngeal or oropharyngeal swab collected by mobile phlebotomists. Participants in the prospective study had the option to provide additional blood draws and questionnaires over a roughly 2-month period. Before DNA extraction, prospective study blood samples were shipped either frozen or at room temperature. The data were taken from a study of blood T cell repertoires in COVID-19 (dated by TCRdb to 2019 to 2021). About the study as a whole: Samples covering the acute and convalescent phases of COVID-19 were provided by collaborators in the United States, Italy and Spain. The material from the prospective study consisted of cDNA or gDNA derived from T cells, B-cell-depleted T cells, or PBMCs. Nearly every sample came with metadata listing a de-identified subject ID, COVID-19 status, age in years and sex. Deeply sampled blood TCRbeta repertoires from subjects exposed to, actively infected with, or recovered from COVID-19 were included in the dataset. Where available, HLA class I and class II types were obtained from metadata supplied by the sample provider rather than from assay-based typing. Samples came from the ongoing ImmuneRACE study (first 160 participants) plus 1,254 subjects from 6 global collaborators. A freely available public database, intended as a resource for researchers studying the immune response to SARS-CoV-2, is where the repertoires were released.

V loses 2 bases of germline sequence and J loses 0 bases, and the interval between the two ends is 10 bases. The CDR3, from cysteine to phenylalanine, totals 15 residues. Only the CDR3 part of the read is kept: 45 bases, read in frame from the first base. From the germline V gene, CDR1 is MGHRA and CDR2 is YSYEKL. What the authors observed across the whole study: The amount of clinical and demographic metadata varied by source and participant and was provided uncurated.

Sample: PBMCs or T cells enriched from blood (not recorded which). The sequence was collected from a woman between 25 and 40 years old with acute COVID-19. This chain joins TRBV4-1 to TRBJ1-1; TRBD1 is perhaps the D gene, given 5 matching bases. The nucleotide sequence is TGCGCCAGCAGCCAACGGAGACAGCTGAACACTGAAGCTTTCTTT. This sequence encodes CASSQRRQLNTEAFF.